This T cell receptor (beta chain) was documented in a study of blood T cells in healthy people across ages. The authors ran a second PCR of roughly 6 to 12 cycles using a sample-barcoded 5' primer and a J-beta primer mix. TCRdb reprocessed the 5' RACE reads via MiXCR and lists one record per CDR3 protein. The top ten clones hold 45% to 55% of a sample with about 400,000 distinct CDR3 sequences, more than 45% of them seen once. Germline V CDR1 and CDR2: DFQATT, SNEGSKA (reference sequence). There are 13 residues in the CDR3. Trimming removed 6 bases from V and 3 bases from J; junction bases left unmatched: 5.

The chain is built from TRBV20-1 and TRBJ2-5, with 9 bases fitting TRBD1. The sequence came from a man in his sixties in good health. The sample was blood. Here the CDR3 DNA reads TGCAGTGCGCTGGGACAGGGAAAAGAGACCCAGTACTTC. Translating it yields CSALGQGKETQYF.